This TCR beta chain was retrieved from a study of T cells in Graves' hyperthyroidism and ophthalmopathy. CDR3 length equals 13 residues. The germline gives CDR1 KGHSH, CDR2 LQKENI. Amplified TCR beta CDR3 regions derived from RNA transcripts. The TCR CDR3 was amplified in a first-round RT-PCR using the HTBI primer set. TCRdb itself ran the multiplex PCR reads through MiXCR, one entry per CDR3 protein. Of a few hundred thousand distinct CDR3 sequences in the sample, about 20% are singletons; the top ten hold about 25%. Comments on this clonotype: Compared with germline, one end of the junction differs, possibly owing to a read error.

The chain combines TRBV18 with TRBJ1-2; no firm D call. Sample: blood. This receptor was taken from a man aged 18-30 years with Graves' hyperthyroidism. CDR3 coding DNA: TGTGCCAGCTCACCGCTAAGACACTATGGTTACACCTTC. This codes for CASSPLRHYGYTF.